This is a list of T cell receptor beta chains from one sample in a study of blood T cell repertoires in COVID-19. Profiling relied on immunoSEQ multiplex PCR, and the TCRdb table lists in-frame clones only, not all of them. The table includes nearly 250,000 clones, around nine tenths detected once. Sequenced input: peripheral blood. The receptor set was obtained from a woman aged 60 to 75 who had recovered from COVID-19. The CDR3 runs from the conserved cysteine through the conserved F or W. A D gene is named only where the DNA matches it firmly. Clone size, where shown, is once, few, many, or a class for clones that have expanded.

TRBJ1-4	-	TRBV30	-	CAWTSGHSPRANEKLFF	TGTGCCTGGACCTCGGGACACAGCCCTCGAGCTAATGAAAAACTGTTTTTT
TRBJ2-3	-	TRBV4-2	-	CASSQVGGGVTDTQYF	TGTGCCAGCAGCCAAGTGGGCGGCGGGGTCACAGATACGCAGTATTTT
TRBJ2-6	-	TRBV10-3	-	CAISESISNPGSGANVLTF	TGTGCCATCAGTGAGTCGATAAGTAATCCCGGCTCTGGGGCCAACGTCCTGACTTTC
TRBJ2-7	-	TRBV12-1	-	CARVEFEQYF	TGTGCCAGGGTGGAGTTCGAGCAGTACTTC
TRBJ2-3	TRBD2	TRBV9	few	CASSPQAGTEGDTQYF	TGTGCCAGCAGCCCACAAGCGGGGACCGAAGGAGATACGCAGTATTTT
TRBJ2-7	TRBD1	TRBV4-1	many	CASSQGVLTGTGSGEQYF	TGCGCCAGCAGCCAAGGAGTACTAACCGGGACAGGGTCTGGCGAGCAGTACTTC
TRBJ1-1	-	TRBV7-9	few	CASSLESSTEAFF	TGTGCCAGCAGCTTAGAGTCGAGCACTGAAGCTTTCTTT
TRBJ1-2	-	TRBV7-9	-	CASIGRSRGGYTF	TGTGCCAGCATCGGACGGTCCAGGGGTGGCTACACCTTC
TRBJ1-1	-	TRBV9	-	CASSTQRNTEAFF	TGTGCCAGCAGCACACAAAGGAACACTGAAGCTTTCTTT
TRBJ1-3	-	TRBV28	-	CASSLLHYRGTGNTIYF	TGTGCCAGCAGTTTGCTCCACTATAGGGGAACCGGAAACACCATATATTTT
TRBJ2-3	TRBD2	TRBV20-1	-	CSASTAGADTQYF	TGCAGTGCTAGTACCGCGGGGGCAGATACGCAGTATTTT
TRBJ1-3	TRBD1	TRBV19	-	CASTKTGSSGNTIYF	TGTGCCAGTACGAAGACAGGGAGCTCTGGAAACACCATATATTTT
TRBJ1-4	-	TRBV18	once	CASSQMTGRGNEKLFF	TGTGCCAGCTCTCAAATGACGGGACGGGGGAATGAAAAACTGTTTTTT
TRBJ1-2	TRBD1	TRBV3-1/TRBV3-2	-	CASSRGGQGSGYTF	TGTGCCAGCAGCCGAGGGGGACAGGGAAGCGGCTACACCTTC
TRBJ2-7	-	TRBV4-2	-	CASSQAGGTAYEQYF	TGTGCCAGCAGCCAAGCTGGGGGGACAGCCTACGAGCAGTACTTC
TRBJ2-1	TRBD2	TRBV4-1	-	CASSQVAGENEQFF	TGCGCCAGCAGCCAAGTAGCGGGGGAAAATGAGCAGTTCTTC
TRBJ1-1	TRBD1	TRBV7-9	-	CASSLTGGPVPEAFF	TGTGCCAGCAGCTTGACAGGGGGCCCGGTTCCAGAAGCTTTCTTT
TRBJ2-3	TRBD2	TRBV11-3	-	CASSDGTSGPTDTQYF	TGTGCCAGCAGCGACGGGACTAGCGGACCCACAGATACGCAGTATTTT
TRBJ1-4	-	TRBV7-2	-	CASSLSAANEKLFF	TGTGCCAGCAGCTTATCGGCGGCTAATGAAAAACTGTTTTTT
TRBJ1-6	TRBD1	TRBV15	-	CATSRVGQGGSPLHF	TGTGCCACCAGCAGAGTAGGACAGGGAGGATCACCCCTCCACTTT
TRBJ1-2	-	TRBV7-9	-	CASSLKGTPESGYTF	TGTGCCAGCAGCTTAAAGGGGACACCCGAAAGTGGCTACACCTTC
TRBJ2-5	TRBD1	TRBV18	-	CASSLFAGTGMETQYF	TGTGCCAGCTCACTATTCGCCGGGACAGGGATGGAGACCCAGTACTTC
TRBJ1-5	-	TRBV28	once	CASSPVYQPQHF	TGTGCCAGCAGTCCCGTATATCAGCCCCAGCATTTT
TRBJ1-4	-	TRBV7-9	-	CASSSGEGATNEKLFF	TGTGCCAGCAGCTCCGGGGAGGGGGCAACTAATGAAAAACTGTTTTTT
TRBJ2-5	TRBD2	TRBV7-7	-	CASSARAGLNTAETQYF	TGTGCTAGCAGCGCGCGAGCGGGACTGAACACGGCGGAGACCCAGTACTTC
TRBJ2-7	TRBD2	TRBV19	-	CASTAPGRVYEQYF	TGTGCCAGTACCGCCCCAGGGAGGGTCTACGAGCAGTACTTC
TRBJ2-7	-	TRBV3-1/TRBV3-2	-	CASSQGQIMQYF	TGTGCCAGCAGCCAAGGTCAGATTATGCAGTACTTC
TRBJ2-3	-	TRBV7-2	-	CASSVVAPDTQYF	TGTGCCAGCAGCGTCGTGGCCCCAGATACGCAGTATTTT
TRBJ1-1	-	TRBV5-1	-	CASRLGDKNTEAFF	TGCGCCAGCAGACTCGGGGACAAGAACACTGAAGCTTTCTTT
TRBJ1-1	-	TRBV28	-	CASRDTLNTEAFF	TGTGCCAGCAGGGACACCCTTAACACTGAAGCTTTCTTT
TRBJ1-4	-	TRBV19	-	CASSIGAGNEKLFF	TGTGCCAGTAGTATAGGAGCAGGGAATGAAAAACTGTTTTTT
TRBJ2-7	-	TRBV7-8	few	CASSLLALYEQYF	TGTGCCAGCAGCTTACTAGCTCTATACGAGCAGTACTTC
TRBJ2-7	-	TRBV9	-	CASSVGFSATVYEQYF	TGTGCCAGCAGCGTAGGGTTTTCGGCAACAGTCTACGAGCAGTACTTC
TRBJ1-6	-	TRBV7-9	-	CASSIRGVENSPLHF	TGTGCCAGCAGCATACGCGGGGTAGAGAATTCACCCCTCCACTTT
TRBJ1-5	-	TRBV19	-	CASRSSGQPQHF	TGTGCCAGTAGAAGTTCAGGCCAGCCCCAGCATTTT
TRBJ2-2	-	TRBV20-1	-	CSASSSRVDTGELFF	TGCAGTGCTAGTTCTAGCCGGGTGGACACCGGGGAGCTGTTTTTT
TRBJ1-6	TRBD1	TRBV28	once	CASSLFRDRGFSPLHF	TGTGCCAGCAGTTTATTCAGGGACAGGGGATTTTCACCCCTCCACTTT
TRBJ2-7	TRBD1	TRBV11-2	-	CASSLSGTETYEQYF	TGTGCCAGCAGCTTGTCCGGGACAGAAACCTACGAGCAGTACTTC
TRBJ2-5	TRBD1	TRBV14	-	CASSQDFGRTGRQTQYF	TGTGCCAGCAGCCAAGATTTCGGCCGGACAGGGAGACAGACCCAGTACTTC
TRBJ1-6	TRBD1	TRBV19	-	CASSPTGVGDSPLHF	TGTGCCAGTAGTCCGACAGGGGTCGGTGATTCACCCCTCCACTTT